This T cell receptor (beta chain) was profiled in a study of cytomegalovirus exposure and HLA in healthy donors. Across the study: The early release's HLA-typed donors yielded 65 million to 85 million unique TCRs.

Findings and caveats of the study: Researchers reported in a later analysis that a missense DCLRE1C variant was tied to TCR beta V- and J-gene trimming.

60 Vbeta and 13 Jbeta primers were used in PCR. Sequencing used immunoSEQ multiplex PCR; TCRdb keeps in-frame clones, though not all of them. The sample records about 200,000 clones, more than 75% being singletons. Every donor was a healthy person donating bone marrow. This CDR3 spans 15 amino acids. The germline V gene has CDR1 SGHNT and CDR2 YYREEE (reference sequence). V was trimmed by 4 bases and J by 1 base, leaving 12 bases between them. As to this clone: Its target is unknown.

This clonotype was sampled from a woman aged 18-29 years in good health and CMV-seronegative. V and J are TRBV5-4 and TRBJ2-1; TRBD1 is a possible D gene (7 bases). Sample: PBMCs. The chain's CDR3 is CASSQGGDSYNEQFF. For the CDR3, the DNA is TGTGCCAGCAGCCAGGGGGGCGATTCCTACAATGAGCAGTTCTTC.